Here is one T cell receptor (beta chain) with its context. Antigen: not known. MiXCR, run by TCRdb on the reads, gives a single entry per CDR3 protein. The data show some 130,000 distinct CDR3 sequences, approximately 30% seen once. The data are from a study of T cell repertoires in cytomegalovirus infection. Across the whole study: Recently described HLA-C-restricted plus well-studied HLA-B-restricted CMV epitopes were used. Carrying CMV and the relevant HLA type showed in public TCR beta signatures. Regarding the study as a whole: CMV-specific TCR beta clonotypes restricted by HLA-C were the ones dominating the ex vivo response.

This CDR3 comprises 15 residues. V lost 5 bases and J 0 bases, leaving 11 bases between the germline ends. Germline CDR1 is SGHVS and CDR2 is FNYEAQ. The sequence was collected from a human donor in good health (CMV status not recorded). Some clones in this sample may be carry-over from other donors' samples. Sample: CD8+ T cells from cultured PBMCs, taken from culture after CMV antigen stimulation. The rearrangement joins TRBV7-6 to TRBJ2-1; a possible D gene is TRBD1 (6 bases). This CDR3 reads CASSNRDNSYNEQFF. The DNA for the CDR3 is TGTGCCAGCAGCAACCGGGACAACTCCTACAATGAGCAGTTCTTC. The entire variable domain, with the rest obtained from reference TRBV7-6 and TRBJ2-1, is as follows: GAGVSQSPRYKVTKRGQDVALRCDPISGHVSLYWYRQALGQGPEFLTYFNYEAQQDKSGLPNDRFSAERPEGSISTLTIQRTEQRDSAMYRCASSNRDNSYNEQFFGPGTRLTVL.